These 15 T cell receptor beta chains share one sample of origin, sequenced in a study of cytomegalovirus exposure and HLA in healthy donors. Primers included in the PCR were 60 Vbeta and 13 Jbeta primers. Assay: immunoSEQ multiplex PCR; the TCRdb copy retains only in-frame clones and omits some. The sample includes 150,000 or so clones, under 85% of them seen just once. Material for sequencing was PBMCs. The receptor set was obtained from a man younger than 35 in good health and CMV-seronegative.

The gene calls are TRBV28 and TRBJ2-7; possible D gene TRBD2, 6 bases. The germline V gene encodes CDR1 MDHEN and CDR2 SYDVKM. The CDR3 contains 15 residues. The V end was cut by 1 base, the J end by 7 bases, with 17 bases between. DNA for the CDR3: TGTGCCAGCAGTTTATTATCAGGGCCCGCGGGGGAGCAGTACGTC. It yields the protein CASSLLSGPAGEQYV.

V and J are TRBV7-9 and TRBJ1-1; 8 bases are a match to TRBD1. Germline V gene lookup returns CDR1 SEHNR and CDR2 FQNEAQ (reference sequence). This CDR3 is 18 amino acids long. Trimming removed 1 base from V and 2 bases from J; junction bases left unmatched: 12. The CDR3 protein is CASSLGLGRGPDNTEAFF. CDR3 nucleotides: TGTGCCAGCAGCTTAGGCTTAGGCAGGGGGCCGGATAACACTGAAGCTTTCTTT.

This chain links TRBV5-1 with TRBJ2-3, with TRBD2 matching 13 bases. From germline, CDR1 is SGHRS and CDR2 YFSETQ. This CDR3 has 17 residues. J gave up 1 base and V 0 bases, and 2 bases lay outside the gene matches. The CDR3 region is CASSLGGTSGGTDTQYF. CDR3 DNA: TGCGCCAGCAGCTTGGGCGGGACTAGCGGGGGCACAGATACGCAGTATTTT.

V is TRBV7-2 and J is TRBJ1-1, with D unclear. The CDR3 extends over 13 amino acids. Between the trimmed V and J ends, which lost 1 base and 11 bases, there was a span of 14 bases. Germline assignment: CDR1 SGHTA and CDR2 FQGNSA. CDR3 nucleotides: TGTGCCAGCAGCTTAGTTTCGAGTTCCTGGGCTTTCTTT. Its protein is CASSLVSSSWAFF.

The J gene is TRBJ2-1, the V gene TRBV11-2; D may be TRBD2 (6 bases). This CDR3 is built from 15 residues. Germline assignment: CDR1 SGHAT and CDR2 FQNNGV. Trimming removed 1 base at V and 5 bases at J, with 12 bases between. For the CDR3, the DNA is TGTGCCAGCAGCTTAGCCAGCGGGCTGAACAATGAGCAGTTCTTC. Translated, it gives CASSLASGLNNEQFF.

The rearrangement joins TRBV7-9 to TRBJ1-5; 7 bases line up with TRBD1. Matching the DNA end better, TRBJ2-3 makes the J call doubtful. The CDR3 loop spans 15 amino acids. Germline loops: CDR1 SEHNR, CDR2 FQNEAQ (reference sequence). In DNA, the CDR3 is TGTGCCAGCAGCTTAGGGGACAGTGGCAATCAGCCCCAGTATTTT. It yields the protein CASSLGDSGNQPQYF.

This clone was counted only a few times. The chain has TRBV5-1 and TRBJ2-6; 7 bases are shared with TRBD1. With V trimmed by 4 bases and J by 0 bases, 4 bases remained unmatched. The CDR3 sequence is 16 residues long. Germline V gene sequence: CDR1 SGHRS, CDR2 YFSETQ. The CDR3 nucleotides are TGCGCCAGCAGCGGTGGGACAGTCTCTGGGGCCAACGTCCTGACTTTC. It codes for CASSGGTVSGANVLTF.

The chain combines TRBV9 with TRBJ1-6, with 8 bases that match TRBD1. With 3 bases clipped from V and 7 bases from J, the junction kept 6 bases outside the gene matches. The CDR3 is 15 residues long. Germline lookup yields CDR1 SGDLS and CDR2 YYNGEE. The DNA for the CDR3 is TGTGCCAGCAGCGCTCAGGGGGCTGAAAATTCACCCCTCCACTTT. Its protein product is CASSAQGAENSPLHF.

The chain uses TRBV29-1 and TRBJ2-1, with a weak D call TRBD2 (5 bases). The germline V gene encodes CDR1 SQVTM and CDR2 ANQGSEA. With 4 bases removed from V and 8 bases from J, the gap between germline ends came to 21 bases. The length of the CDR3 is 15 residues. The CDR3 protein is CSVGRTGSPGDEQFF. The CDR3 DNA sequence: TGCAGCGTTGGTAGGACGGGGTCCCCTGGCGATGAGCAGTTCTTC.

As DNA, the CDR3 is TGTGCCAGCAGCTTAAACAACAACTACGAGCAGTACTTC. Translated: CASSLNNNYEQYF. This chain links TRBV7-9 with TRBJ2-7; D not certain. V lost 2 bases and J 3 bases, leaving 8 bases between the germline ends. Germline V gene sequence: CDR1 SEHNR, CDR2 FQNEAQ (reference sequence). There are 13 residues in the CDR3.

The CDR3 region has the DNA TGTGCCAGCAGTGTCGCTAGCGGGGGTAACGTGGAGACCCAGTACTTC. It yields the protein CASSVASGGNVETQYF. The gene calls are TRBV2 and TRBJ2-5; 10 nucleotides match TRBD2. This CDR3 has 16 amino acids. V was clipped by 4 bases and J by 5 bases; unmatched bases: 10. CDR1 is SNHLY and CDR2 is FYNNEI in the germline V gene.

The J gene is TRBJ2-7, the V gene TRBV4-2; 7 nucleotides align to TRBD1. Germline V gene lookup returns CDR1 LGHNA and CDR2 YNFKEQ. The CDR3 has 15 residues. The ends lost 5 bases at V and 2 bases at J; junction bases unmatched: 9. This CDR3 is CASSKNWDSPYEQYF. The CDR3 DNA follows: TGTGCCAGCAGCAAAAACTGGGACAGCCCCTACGAGCAGTACTTC.

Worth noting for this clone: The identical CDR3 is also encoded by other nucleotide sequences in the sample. The CDR3 DNA follows: TGTGCCAGCAGTTCCCCGGGAACAGATACGCAGTATTTT. This codes for CASSSPGTDTQYF. This chain links TRBV6-5 with TRBJ2-3, with D perhaps matching TRBD2 (5 bases). V lost 4 bases and J 3 bases, leaving 8 bases between the germline ends. There are 13 residues in the CDR3. Germline CDR1 and CDR2: MNHEY and SVGAGI.

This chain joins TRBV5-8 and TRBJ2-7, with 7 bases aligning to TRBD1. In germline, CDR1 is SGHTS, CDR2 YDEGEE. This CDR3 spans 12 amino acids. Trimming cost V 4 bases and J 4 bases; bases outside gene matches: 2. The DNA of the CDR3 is TGTGCCAGCAGCCACAGGGGTTACGAGCAGTACGTC. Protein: CASSHRGYEQYV.

The CDR3 protein is CASSSQANTEAFF. For the CDR3, the DNA is TGCGCCAGCAGCTCCCAGGCGAACACTGAAGCTTTCTTT. V is TRBV5-1 and J is TRBJ1-1; D gene unclear. The CDR3 is 13 amino acids. Germline assignment: CDR1 SGHRS and CDR2 YFSETQ. V was shortened by 3 bases and J by 1 base, with 7 bases between the two germline ends.